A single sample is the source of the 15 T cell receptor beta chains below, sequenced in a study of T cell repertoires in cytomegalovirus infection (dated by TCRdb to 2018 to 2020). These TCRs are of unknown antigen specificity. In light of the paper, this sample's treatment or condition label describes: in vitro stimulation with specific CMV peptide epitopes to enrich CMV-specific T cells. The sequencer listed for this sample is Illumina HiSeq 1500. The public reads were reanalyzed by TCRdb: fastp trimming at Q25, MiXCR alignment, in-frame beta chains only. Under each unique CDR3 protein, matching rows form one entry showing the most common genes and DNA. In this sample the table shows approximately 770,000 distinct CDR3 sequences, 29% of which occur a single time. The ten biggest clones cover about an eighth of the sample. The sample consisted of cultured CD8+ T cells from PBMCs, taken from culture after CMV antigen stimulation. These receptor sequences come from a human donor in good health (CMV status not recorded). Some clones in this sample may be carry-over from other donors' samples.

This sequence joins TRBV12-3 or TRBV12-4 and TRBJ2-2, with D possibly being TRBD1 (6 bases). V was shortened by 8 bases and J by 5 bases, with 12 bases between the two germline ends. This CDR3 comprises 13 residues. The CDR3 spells CASSRTETGELFF. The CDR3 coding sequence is TGTGCCAGCTCCCGGACAGAGACCGGGGAGCTGTTTTTT.

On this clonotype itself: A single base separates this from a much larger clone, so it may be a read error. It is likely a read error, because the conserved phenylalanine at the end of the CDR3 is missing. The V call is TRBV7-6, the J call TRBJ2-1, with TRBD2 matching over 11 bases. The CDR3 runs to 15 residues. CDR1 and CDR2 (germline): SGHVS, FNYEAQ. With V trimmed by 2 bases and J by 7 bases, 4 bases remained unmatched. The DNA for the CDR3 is TGTGCCAGCAGCTTATTAGCGGGGGGGAAGAATGAGCAGTTCTAC. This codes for CASSLLAGGKNEQFY.

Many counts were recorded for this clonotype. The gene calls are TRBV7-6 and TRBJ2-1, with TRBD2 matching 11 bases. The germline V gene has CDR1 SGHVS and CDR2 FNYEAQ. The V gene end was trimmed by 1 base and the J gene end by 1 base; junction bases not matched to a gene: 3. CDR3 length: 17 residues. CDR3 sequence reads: CASSLEIAGGSYNEQFF. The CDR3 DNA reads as TGTGCCAGCAGCTTAGAAATAGCGGGGGGGTCCTACAATGAGCAGTTCTTC.

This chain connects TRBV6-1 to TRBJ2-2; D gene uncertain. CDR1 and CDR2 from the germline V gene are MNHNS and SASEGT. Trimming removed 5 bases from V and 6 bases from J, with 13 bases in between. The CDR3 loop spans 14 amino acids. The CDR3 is CASSRTSGAGELFF. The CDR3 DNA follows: TGTGCCAGCAGTCGTACATCGGGTGCCGGGGAGCTGTTTTTT.

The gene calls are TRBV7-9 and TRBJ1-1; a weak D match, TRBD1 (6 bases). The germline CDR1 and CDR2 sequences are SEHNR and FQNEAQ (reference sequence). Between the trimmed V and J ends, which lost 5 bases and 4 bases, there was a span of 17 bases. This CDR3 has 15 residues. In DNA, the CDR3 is TGTGCCAGCAGCCCCGAGGGGGGGGTTTCCACTGAAGCTTTCTTT. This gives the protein CASSPEGGVSTEAFF.

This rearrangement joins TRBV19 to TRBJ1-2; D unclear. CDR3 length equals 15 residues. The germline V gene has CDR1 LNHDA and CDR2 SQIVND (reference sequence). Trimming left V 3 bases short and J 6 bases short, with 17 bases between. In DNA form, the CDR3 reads TGTGCCAGTAGTATCAACGAGCCTTTGGATGATGGCTACACCTTC. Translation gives CASSINEPLDDGYTF.

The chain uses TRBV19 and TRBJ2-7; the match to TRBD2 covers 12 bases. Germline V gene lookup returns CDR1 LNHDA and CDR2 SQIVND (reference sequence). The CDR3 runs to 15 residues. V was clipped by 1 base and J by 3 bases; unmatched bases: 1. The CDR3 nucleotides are TGTGCCAGTAGTATAGCACTAGCGGGGGGCTACGAGCAGTACTTC. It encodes CASSIALAGGYEQYF.

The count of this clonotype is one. The CDR3 nucleotides are TGCGCCAGCAGCTACTGGACAGGGGATCACTATGGCTACACCTTC. Amino acid sequence: CASSYWTGDHYGYTF. The rearrangement uses TRBV5-1 and TRBJ1-2, with 9 bases aligning to TRBD1. The germline gives CDR1 SGHRS, CDR2 YFSETQ. V was clipped by 3 bases and J by 3 bases; unmatched bases: 6. The CDR3 sequence is 15 residues long.

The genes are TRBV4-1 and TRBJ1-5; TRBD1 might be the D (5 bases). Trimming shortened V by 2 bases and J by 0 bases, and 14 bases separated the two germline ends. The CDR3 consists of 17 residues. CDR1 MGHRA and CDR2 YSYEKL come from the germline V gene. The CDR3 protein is CASSQLYPTDSNQPQHF. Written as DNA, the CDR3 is TGCGCCAGCAGCCAACTTTATCCGACAGATAGCAATCAGCCCCAGCATTTT.

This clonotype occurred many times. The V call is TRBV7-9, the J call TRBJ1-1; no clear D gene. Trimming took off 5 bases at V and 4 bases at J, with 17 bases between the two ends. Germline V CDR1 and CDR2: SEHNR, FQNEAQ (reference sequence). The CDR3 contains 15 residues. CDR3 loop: CASSPKHTAGTEAFF. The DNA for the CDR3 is TGTGCCAGCAGCCCCAAACACACAGCTGGCACTGAAGCTTTCTTT.

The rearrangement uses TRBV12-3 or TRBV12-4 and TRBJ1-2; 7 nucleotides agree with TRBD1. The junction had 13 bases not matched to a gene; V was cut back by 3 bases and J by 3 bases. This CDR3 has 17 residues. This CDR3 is CASSFSTGRGGHYGYTF. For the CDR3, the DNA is TGTGCCAGCAGTTTCTCAACGGGCAGGGGGGGTCACTATGGCTACACCTTC.

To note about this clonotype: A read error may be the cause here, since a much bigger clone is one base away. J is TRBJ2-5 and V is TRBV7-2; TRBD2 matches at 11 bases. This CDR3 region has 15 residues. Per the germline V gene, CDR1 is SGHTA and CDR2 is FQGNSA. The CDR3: CVSSRGLADLETQYF. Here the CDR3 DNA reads TGTGTCAGCAGCCGGGGACTAGCGGACCTAGAGACCCAGTACTTC.

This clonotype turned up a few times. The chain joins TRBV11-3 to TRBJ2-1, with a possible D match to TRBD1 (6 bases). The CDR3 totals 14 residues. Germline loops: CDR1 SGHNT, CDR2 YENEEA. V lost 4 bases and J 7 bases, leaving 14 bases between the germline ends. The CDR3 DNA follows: TGTGCCAGCAGCTCCTACCAACAGGGAAATGAGCAGTTCTTC. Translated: CASSSYQQGNEQFF.

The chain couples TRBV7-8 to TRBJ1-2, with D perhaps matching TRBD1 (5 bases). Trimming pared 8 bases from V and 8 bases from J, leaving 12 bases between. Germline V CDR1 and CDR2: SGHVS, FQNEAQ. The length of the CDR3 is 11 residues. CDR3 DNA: TGTGCCAGCCTGGGGCGGACAGGCTACACCTTC. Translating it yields CASLGRTGYTF.

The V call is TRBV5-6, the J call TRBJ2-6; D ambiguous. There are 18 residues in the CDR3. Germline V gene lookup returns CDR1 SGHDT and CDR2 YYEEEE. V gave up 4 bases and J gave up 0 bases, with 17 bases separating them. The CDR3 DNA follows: TGTGCCAGCAGCCCCAACCCGAATAAAATCTCTGGGGCCAACGTCCTGACTTTC. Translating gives CASSPNPNKISGANVLTF.